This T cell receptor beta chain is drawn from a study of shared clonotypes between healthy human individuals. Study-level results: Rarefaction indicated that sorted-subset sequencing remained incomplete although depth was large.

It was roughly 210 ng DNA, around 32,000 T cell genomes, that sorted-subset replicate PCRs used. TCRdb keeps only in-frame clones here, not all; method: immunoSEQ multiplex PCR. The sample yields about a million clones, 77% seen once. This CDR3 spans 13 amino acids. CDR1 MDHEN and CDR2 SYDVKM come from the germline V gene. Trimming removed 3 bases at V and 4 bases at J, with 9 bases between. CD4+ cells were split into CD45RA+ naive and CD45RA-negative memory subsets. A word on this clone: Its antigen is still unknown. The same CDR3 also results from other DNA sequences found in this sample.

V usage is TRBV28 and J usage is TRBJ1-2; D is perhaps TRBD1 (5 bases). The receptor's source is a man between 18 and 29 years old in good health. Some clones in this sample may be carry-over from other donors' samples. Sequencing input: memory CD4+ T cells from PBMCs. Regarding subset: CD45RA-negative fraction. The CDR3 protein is CASSLGGTYGYTF. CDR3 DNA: TGTGCCAGCAGTTTGGGAGGGACCTATGGCTACACCTTC.